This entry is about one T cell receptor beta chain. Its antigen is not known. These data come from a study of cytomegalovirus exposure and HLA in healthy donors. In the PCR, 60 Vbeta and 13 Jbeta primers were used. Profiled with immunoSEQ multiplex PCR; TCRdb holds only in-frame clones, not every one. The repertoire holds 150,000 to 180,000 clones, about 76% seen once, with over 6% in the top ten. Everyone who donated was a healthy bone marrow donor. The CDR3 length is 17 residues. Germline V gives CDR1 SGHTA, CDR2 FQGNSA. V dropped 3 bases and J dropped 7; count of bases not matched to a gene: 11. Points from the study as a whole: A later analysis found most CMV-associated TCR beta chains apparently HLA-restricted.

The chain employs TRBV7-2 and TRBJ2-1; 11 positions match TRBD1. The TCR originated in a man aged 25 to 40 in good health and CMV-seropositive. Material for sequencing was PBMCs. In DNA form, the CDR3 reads TGTGCCAGCAGCTTCGGGACAGGGGGAGGAGAGTTGAATGAGCAGTTCTTC. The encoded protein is CASSFGTGGGELNEQFF. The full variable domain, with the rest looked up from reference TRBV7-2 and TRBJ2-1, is GAGVSQSPSNKVTEKGKDVELRCDPISGHTALYWYRQSLGQGLEFLIYFQGNSAPDKSGLPSDRFSAERTGGSVSTLTIQRTQQEDSAVYLCASSFGTGGGELNEQFFGPGTRLTVL.